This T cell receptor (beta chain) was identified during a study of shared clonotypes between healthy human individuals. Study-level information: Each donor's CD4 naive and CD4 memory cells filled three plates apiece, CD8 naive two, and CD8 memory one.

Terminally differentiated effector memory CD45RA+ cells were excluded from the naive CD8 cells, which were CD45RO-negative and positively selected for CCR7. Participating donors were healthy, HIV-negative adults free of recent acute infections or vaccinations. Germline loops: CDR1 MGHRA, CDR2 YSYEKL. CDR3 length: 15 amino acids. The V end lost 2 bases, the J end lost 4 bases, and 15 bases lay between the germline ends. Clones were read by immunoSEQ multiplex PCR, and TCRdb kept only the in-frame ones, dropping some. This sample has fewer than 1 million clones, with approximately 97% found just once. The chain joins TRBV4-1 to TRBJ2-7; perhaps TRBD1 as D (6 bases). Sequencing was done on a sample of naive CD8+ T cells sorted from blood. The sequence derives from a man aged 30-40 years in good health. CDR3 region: CASSQPGQTNYEQYF. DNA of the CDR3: TGCGCCAGCAGCCAACCCGGACAGACCAATTACGAGCAGTACTTC.